The 32 T cell receptor beta chains below come from one sample, sequenced in a study of metastatic and nonmetastatic thyroid tumors. Prior to thyroid surgery, none of the patients had received any treatment. TCRdb reprocessed the PCR reads via MiXCR. The sample has 30,000 or so clones, less than 30% seen once. Sequencing was performed on blood. These receptor sequences come from a female donor with papillary thyroid cancer or a benign thyroid nodule (not recorded which). Some clones in this sample may be carry-over from other donors' samples.

This clone was picked up many times. This rearrangement joins TRBV6-5 to TRBJ2-5; D uncertain. The V end lost 2 bases, the J end lost 2 bases, and 9 bases lay between the germline ends. This CDR3 is 14 amino acids long. Germline CDR1 and CDR2: MNHEY and SVGAGI. The CDR3 sequence: CASSYGYRQETQYF. In nucleotides, the CDR3 is TGTGCCAGCAGTTACGGGTACAGACAAGAGACCCAGTACTTC.

This clone was detected many times. This sequence joins TRBV7-9 and TRBJ2-1, with a tentative D call TRBD2 (7 bases). Trimming cost V 6 bases and J 10 bases, with 34 bases left between them. The CDR3 consists of 19 residues. CDR1 is SEHNR, CDR2 FQNEAQ, per germline (reference sequence). CDR3 protein: CASRPRGGSRDSRVGEQFF. CDR3 sequence (DNA): TGTGCCAGCAGGCCTCGCGGGGGCAGCCGGGACTCGCGCGTGGGCGAGCAGTTCTTC.

This clone was detected ten times or more. The chain carries TRBV11-3 and TRBJ2-3, with TRBD1 matching 7 bases. V lost 5 bases, J lost 4 bases, and 3 bases stayed unmatched. CDR3 length: 13 amino acids. The V gene's germline CDR1 is SGHNT and CDR2 YENEEA. DNA for the CDR3: TGTGCCAGCAGCGGACAGGAACCAGATACGCAGTATTTT. This encodes CASSGQEPDTQYF.

This chain links TRBV4-3 with TRBJ2-7; tentatively, D is TRBD2 (5 bases). With 1 base removed from V and 3 bases from J, the gap between germline ends came to 10 bases. The CDR3 is 14 amino acids. Germline V gives CDR1 LGHNA, CDR2 YSLEER. CDR3 region: CASSQGTQLYEQYF. The CDR3 DNA is TGCGCCAGCAGCCAAGGGACTCAACTCTACGAGCAGTACTTC.

This chain uses TRBV2 with TRBJ2-7; 10 bases are a match to TRBD2. Germline CDR1 and CDR2: SNHLY and FYNNEI. The CDR3 loop spans 13 amino acids. V shed 6 bases and J 5 bases; nucleotides not matched to a gene: 4. The CDR3 here is CASSRLAGNEQYF. Here the CDR3 DNA reads TGTGCCAGCAGCCGACTAGCGGGTAACGAGCAGTACTTC. Together with reference TRBV2 and TRBJ2-7, the CDR3 gives the full variable domain: EPEVTQTPSHQVTQMGQEVILRCVPISNHLYFYWYRQILGQKVEFLVSFYNNEISEKSEIFDDQFSVERPDGSNFTLKIRSTKLEDSAMYFCASSRLAGNEQYFGPGTRLTVT.

As for this clone: One junction end does not reproduce the germline sequence, and a read error may be involved. CDR3 in amino acids: CASMRFLGQGFTGELFF. The DNA for the CDR3 is TGTGCCAGCATGCGGTTTCTGGGACAGGGATTTACCGGGGAGCTTTTTTTT. The chain recombines TRBV6-1 with TRBJ2-2; 9 bases are a match to TRBD1. The CDR3 length is 17 residues. Germline V gene data show CDR1 as MNHNS and CDR2 as SASEGT.

Turning to this clone: Additional DNA sequences in this sample encode the identical CDR3. This chain uses TRBV9 with TRBJ2-6; D remains unclear. V shed 0 bases and J shed 1 base, with 5 bases lying between them. The CDR3 is made up of 15 amino acids. Germline CDR1 and CDR2: SGDLS and YYNGEE. The CDR3 protein is CASSVGGSGANVLTF. The CDR3 bases are TGTGCCAGCAGCGTAGGAGGATCTGGGGCCAACGTCCTGACTTTC.

This clone showed up just a few times. A much larger clone lies one base from this, so it may be a read error. Distinct nucleotide sequences in the sample also encode this CDR3. This chain connects TRBV14 to TRBJ1-1, with D possibly TRBD1 on 5 matching bases. The CDR3 loop spans 15 amino acids. Looked up from germline, CDR1 is SGHDN and CDR2 is FVKESK. The CDR3 bases are TGTGCCAGCAGCCCCCGGTTTGGGGGTAAGGCTGAAGCCTTCTTT. Protein sequence: CASSPRFGGKAEAFF.

This sequence joins TRBV20-1 and TRBJ2-7, with TRBD2 matching 13 bases. Germline V gene sequence: CDR1 DFQATT, CDR2 SNEGSKA (reference sequence). With V trimmed by 6 bases and J by 3 bases, 11 bases remained unmatched. CDR3 length: 16 amino acids. The DNA of the CDR3 is TGCAGTGCAACGGGGACTAGCGGGGATGCGGGCTACGAGCAGTACTTC. Translating gives CSATGTSGDAGYEQYF.

The chain employs TRBV6-2 or TRBV6-3 and TRBJ2-6, with TRBD1 identical over 8 bases. Per the germline V gene, CDR1 is MNHEY and CDR2 is SVGEGT. The CDR3 runs to 16 residues. V shed 5 bases and J 0 bases; nucleotides not matched to a gene: 3. The CDR3 nucleotides read TGTGCCAGCAGTACAGGGGGTAGCTCTGGGGCCAACGTCCTGACTTTC. Its protein product is CASSTGGSSGANVLTF.

This clone showed up many times. The rearrangement uses TRBV7-8 and TRBJ2-2; TRBD1 matches 10 bases. The CDR3 runs 17 residues. V dropped 6 bases and J dropped 6; count of bases not matched to a gene: 13. From germline, CDR1 is SGHVS and CDR2 FQNEAQ. The CDR3 is CASSIMTGQGESGELFF. DNA of the CDR3: TGTGCCAGCAGTATTATGACAGGACAGGGGGAATCCGGGGAGCTGTTTTTT.

V and J are TRBV15 and TRBJ1-5; tentatively, D is TRBD1 (6 bases). The CDR3 length is 15 residues. Trimming shortened V by 1 base and J by 4 bases, and 11 bases separated the two germline ends. From germline, CDR1 is LNHNV and CDR2 YYDKDF (reference sequence). In nucleotides, the CDR3 is TGTGCCACCAGCAGAGTACAGGGAGAGAATCAGCCCCAGCATTTT. Translation gives CATSRVQGENQPQHF.

This sequence joins TRBV6-6 and TRBJ1-2; D uncertain. The germline V and J ends were trimmed by 0 bases and 9 bases, with 11 bases remaining between them. The germline V gene encodes CDR1 MNHNY and CDR2 SVGAGI (reference sequence). The CDR3 runs 13 residues. CDR3 residues: CASSYSRGYCYTF. CDR3 DNA: TGTGCCAGCAGTTACTCGAGAGGGTACTGCTACACCTTC.

This clone is judged medium-sized. The chain is built from TRBV6-1 and TRBJ1-2, with D hard to call. Germline loops: CDR1 MNHNS, CDR2 SASEGT. The CDR3 covers 15 residues. V lost 8 bases, J lost 8 bases, and 24 bases lay in between. The CDR3 is CASLRDSPAVGGYTF. DNA for the CDR3: TGTGCCAGCCTACGGGATTCCCCCGCCGTGGGGGGCTACACCTTC.

Within the sample, this clone is medium-sized (0.01 to 0.1%). J is TRBJ2-7 and V is TRBV11-2, with D perhaps being TRBD1 or TRBD2 (5 bases each). V lost 8 bases, J lost 3 bases, and 14 bases lay in between. The length of the CDR3 is 13 residues. Per germline, CDR1 SGHAT and CDR2 FQNNGV. This chain's CDR3 is CASHDAGSYEQYF. The CDR3 coding sequence is TGTGCCAGCCATGATGCAGGGAGCTACGAGCAGTACTTC.

This clone was seen repeatedly, ten times or more. As DNA, the CDR3 is TGTGCCAGTAGTTTGGGGGGGCTATTATACGAGCAGTACTTC. Its translation: CASSLGGLLYEQYF. V and J are TRBV19 and TRBJ2-7, with D tentatively TRBD2 (7 bases). The CDR3 extends over 14 amino acids. The V and J ends lost 5 bases and 4 bases respectively, with 15 bases between them. Germline V gives CDR1 LNHDA, CDR2 SQIVND (reference sequence).

This clone was observed many times. The rearrangement joins TRBV11-2 to TRBJ1-4; tentative D call: TRBD1 (6 bases). The CDR3 loop spans 14 amino acids. Trimming shortened V by 5 bases and J by 11 bases, and 18 bases separated the two germline ends. The germline CDR1 and CDR2 sequences are SGHAT and FQNNGV. Written as DNA, the CDR3 is TGTGCCAGCAGCCCAGCGGGGGCAGGCGGGAAACTGTTTTTT. Translation: CASSPAGAGGKLFF.

This clone was found many times. The CDR3 sequence is CAISELQRGGGVGIKIRELFF. CDR3 nucleotides: TGTGCCATCAGTGAGTTACAACGCGGCGGCGGGGTTGGCATTAAGATTAGGGAGCTGTTTTTT. The chain is built from TRBV10-3 and TRBJ2-2, with D perhaps TRBD2 (6 bases). The germline gives CDR1 ENHRY, CDR2 SYGVKD. With 1 base removed from V and 9 bases from J, the gap between germline ends came to 33 bases. The CDR3 spans 21 residues.

This clone was seen a few times. CDR3 sequence: CASRPAGTCYEQYF. CDR3 sequence (DNA): TGTGCCAGCAGACCAGCGGGGACCTGCTACGAGCAGTACTTC. The chain has TRBV12-3 or TRBV12-4 and TRBJ2-7; 7 nucleotides agree with TRBD2. V was pared by 6 bases and J by 3 bases, with 8 bases of the junction left unmatched. The CDR3 loop spans 14 amino acids.

This clone has at least ten counts. The chain joins TRBV11-2 to TRBJ2-7; D tentatively reads TRBD1 or TRBD2 (5 bases each). Trimming took off 4 bases at V and 3 bases at J, with 16 bases between the two ends. The CDR3 runs to 15 residues. Looked up from germline, CDR1 is SGHAT and CDR2 is FQNNGV. The CDR3 DNA is TGTGCCAGCAGCTCGCTTCGGGACGGAAACTACGAGCAGTACTTC. Protein: CASSSLRDGNYEQYF.

This clone showed up just a few times. The chain is built from TRBV19 and TRBJ2-2, with D unresolved. The V gene lost 2 bases and the J gene lost 11 bases, with 12 bases spanning the gap. The length of the CDR3 is 13 residues. Looked up from germline, CDR1 is LNHDA and CDR2 is SQIVND (reference sequence). The CDR3 is CASSIQNTVELFF. The CDR3 DNA is TGTGCCAGTAGTATACAGAACACCGTTGAGCTGTTTTTT.

The V gene is TRBV11-2, the J gene TRBJ1-6; D ambiguous. The V and J ends lost 1 base and 9 bases respectively, with 7 bases between them. Germline CDR1 SGHAT, CDR2 FQNNGV. This CDR3 is 13 amino acids long. CDR3 protein: CASSLGGGSPLHF. The DNA of the CDR3 is TGTGCCAGCAGCTTAGGCGGCGGTTCACCCCTCCACTTT.

Concerning this clone: At one end the junction does not follow the germline gene, possibly because of a read error. V and J are TRBV18 and TRBJ1-1; D remains ambiguous. The CDR3 consists of 16 residues. The V gene's germline CDR1 is KGHSH and CDR2 LQKENI. The chain's CDR3 is CASSPINGGLNTEAVF. CDR3 coding DNA: TGTGCGAGCTCACCGATTAATGGCGGGTTGAACACTGAAGCAGTCTTT.

This clone is medium-sized in the sample. The chain has TRBV30 and TRBJ2-7, with 8 bases that match TRBD1. The CDR3 has 13 amino acids. CDR1 is GTSNPN and CDR2 is SVGIG in the germline V gene (reference sequence). The V gene end was trimmed by 5 bases and the J gene end by 3 bases; junction bases not matched to a gene: 6. This CDR3 is CAWGDRINYEQYF. The CDR3 region has the DNA TGTGCCTGGGGGGACAGGATCAACTACGAGCAGTACTTC. Looking up the rest from reference TRBV30 and TRBJ2-7 gives the full variable domain: SQTIHQWPATLVQPVGSPLSLECTVEGTSNPNLYWYRQAAGRGLQLLFYSVGIGQISSEVPQNLSASRPQDRQFILSSKKLLLSDSGFYLCAWGDRINYEQYFGPGTRLTVT.

This clone is a singleton in its sample. V usage is TRBV20-1 and J usage is TRBJ2-3, with TRBD2 identical over 7 bases. The J segment lost 3 bases and the V segment lost 6 bases, leaving 18 bases of the junction unmatched. The CDR3 sequence is 17 residues long. CDR1 is DFQATT and CDR2 is SNEGSKA in the germline V gene (reference sequence). The CDR3 protein is CSARFYGLEGETDTQYF. DNA of the CDR3: TGCAGTGCACGTTTCTACGGACTAGAGGGAGAAACAGATACGCAGTATTTT.

In this sample, this clone turned up a few times. The rearrangement links TRBV6-1 to TRBJ1-2; D remains unclear. Germline loops: CDR1 MNHNS, CDR2 SASEGT. The V gene lost 6 bases and the J gene lost 9 bases, with 23 bases spanning the gap. The length of the CDR3 is 15 residues. Here the CDR3 DNA reads TGTGCCAGCAGAGATCCTGGGCCCCCAATTAAATGCTACACCTTC. Translated, it gives CASRDPGPPIKCYTF.

This clone is deemed medium-sized. The CDR3 coding sequence is TGTGCCAGCAGTATGTCCGGGACAGGAGCCAATCAGCCCCAGCATTTT. Protein product: CASSMSGTGANQPQHF. This chain uses TRBV6-1 with TRBJ1-5; 8 bases line up with TRBD1. Germline trimming cut 5 bases from V and 3 bases from J; bases unmatched to any gene: 9. The CDR3 extends over 16 amino acids. Germline V gives CDR1 MNHNS, CDR2 SASEGT.

Comments on this clone: It is likely a read error, because the conserved phenylalanine at the end of the CDR3 is missing. V is TRBV28 and J is TRBJ1-2; D may be TRBD1 (5 bases). The germline gives CDR1 MDHEN, CDR2 SYDVKM. The CDR3 contains 12 residues. Trimming shortened V by 5 bases and J by 11 bases, and 15 bases separated the two germline ends. The DNA for the CDR3 is TGTGCCAGCAGTCCCCGGGACCGTGGATACACCATC. It is translated as CASSPRDRGYTI.

About this clone: One end of the junction varies from germline; a read error may be responsible. This chain uses TRBV28 with TRBJ2-7, with unresolved D. The CDR3 loop spans 17 amino acids. Germline V gene sequence: CDR1 MDHEN, CDR2 SYDVKM. The CDR3 sequence: CASSLYGMGNDIYEQYF. As DNA, the CDR3 is TGTGCCAGCAGCTTATATGGGATGGGGAATGACATCTACGAGCAGTACTTC.

This chain joins TRBV7-8 and TRBJ2-2; no clear D. This CDR3 contains 14 residues. The V and J ends lost 6 bases and 4 bases respectively, with 12 bases between them. The germline gives CDR1 SGHVS, CDR2 FQNEAQ. CDR3 nucleotide sequence: TGTGCCAGCAGATTAACAGCGATCACCGGGGAGCTGTTTTTT. This encodes CASRLTAITGELFF. The variable domain in full, completed from reference TRBV7-8 and TRBJ2-2, reads GAGVSQSPRYKVAKRGQDVALRCDPISGHVSLFWYQQALGQGPEFLTYFQNEAQLDKSGLPSDRFFAERPEGSVSTLKIQRTQQEDSAVYLCASRLTAITGELFFGEGSRLTVL.

This clone was seen a few times. The chain carries TRBV27 and TRBJ2-2; D call uncertain. The V gene's germline CDR1 is MNHEY and CDR2 SMNVEV (reference sequence). This CDR3 is built from 16 residues. Trimming pared 5 bases from V and 3 bases from J, leaving 16 bases between. The CDR3 protein is CASSPGTVSYTGELFF. The DNA of the CDR3 is TGTGCCAGCAGTCCTGGTACAGTCTCGTACACCGGGGAGCTGTTTTTT.

This clone came up a few times. The V gene is TRBV6-1, the J gene TRBJ2-7; D is perhaps TRBD2 (5 bases). The germline gives CDR1 MNHNS, CDR2 SASEGT. CDR3 length equals 13 residues. V was trimmed by 3 bases and J by 5 bases, leaving 11 bases between them. CDR3 residues: CASSDGIGDEQYF. The CDR3 DNA follows: TGTGCCAGCAGTGACGGGATTGGGGACGAGCAGTACTTC.